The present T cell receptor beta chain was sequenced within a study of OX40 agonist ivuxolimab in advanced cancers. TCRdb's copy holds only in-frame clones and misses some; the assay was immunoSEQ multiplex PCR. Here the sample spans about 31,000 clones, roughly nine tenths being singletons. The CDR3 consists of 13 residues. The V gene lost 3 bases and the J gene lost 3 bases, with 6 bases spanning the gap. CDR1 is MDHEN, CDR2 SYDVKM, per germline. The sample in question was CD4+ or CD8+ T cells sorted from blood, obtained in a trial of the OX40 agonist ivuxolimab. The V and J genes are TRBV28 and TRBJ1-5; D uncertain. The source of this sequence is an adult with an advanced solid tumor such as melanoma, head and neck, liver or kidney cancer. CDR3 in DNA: TGTGCCAGCAGTTTGGGTTACAATCAGCCCCAGCATTTT. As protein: CASSLGYNQPQHF.